These 11 T cell receptor beta chains originate from one sample sequenced in a study of CD8+CD57+ T cells in acquired aplastic anemia. Profiling of TCR beta VDJ combinations and CDR3 sequences used genomic DNA as template. Each CDR3 protein gets one entry after TCRdb re-called the reads with MiXCR. This sample has under 200,000 distinct CDR3 sequences, with approximately 43% found just once. Sequencing used sorted CD4+, CD8+, or CD8+CD57+ T cells (not recorded which) from PBMCs. These receptors were collected from a human donor in good health.

The V call is TRBV7-9, the J call TRBJ2-7; TRBD2 aligns across 7 bases. The CDR3 totals 14 residues. J gave up 6 bases and V 1 base, and 6 bases lay outside the gene matches. Germline V CDR1 and CDR2: SEHNR, FQNEAQ (reference sequence). This CDR3 reads CASSLVVGEGEQYF. CDR3 in DNA: TGTGCCAGCAGCTTAGTAGTAGGGGAGGGCGAGCAGTACTTC.

The rearrangement joins TRBV15 to TRBJ1-5; tentatively, D is TRBD1 (5 bases). This CDR3 contains 16 residues. The V and J ends lost 3 bases and 3 bases respectively, with 15 bases between them. Germline V gene lookup returns CDR1 LNHNV and CDR2 YYDKDF (reference sequence). The CDR3 region has the DNA TGTGCCACCAGCAGTCCCCGGGCAGGGCCCAATCAGCCCCAGCATTTT. The encoded protein is CATSSPRAGPNQPQHF. The variable domain in full, with the rest retrieved from reference TRBV15 and TRBJ1-5, is DAMVIQNPRYQVTQFGKPVTLSCSQTLNHNVMYWYQQKSSQAPKLLFHYYDKDFNNEADTPDNFQSRRPNTSFCFLDIRSPGLGDTAMYLCATSSPRAGPNQPQHFGDGTRLSIL.

This chain uses TRBV19 with TRBJ2-5, with TRBD1 identical over 8 bases. CDR3 length equals 13 residues. Germline V gives CDR1 LNHDA, CDR2 SQIVND (reference sequence). The trim removed 6 bases at V and 5 bases at J, leaving 5 bases unmatched. As DNA, the CDR3 is TGTGCCAGTAGCGGGGACAGGCGGGAGACCCAGTACTTC. This gives the protein CASSGDRRETQYF.

This clonotype has at least ten counts. The chain employs TRBV6-1 and TRBJ2-3; D remains ambiguous. The V gene's germline CDR1 is MNHNS and CDR2 SASEGT. The V end was cut by 7 bases, the J end by 4 bases, with 6 bases between. This CDR3 has 11 residues. CDR3 DNA sequence: TGTGCCAGCACGGGCTCAGATACGCAGTATTTT. Translation gives CASTGSDTQYF.

This clonotype was counted ten times or more. CDR3 nucleotides: TGTGCCAGCAGTCTCCGGAGGACAGGAGAGTACAATGAGCAGTTCTTC. Amino acids: CASSLRRTGEYNEQFF. The chain combines TRBV5-6 with TRBJ2-1, with TRBD1 identical over 7 bases. The length of the CDR3 is 16 residues. The germline CDR1 and CDR2 sequences are SGHDT and YYEEEE. Trimming cost V 5 bases and J 4 bases; bases outside gene matches: 12.

This clonotype was recorded many times. The chain uses TRBV2 and TRBJ2-1; 9 bases are a match to TRBD1. V was pared by 6 bases and J by 9 bases, with 12 bases of the junction left unmatched. From germline, CDR1 is SNHLY and CDR2 FYNNEI. There are 15 residues in the CDR3. DNA for the CDR3: TGTGCCAGCAGGGAAAGTCCCGGGACAGGGACTGAGCAGTTCTTC. It codes for CASRESPGTGTEQFF.

The chain recombines TRBV20-1 with TRBJ1-5; no definite D call. This CDR3 contains 11 residues. CDR1 DFQATT and CDR2 SNEGSKA come from the germline V gene (reference sequence). Trimming removed 2 bases from V and 6 bases from J, with 5 bases in between. The CDR3: CSARNSQPQHF. In nucleotides, the CDR3 is TGCAGTGCTAGAAACAGTCAGCCCCAGCATTTT.

The J gene is TRBJ2-3, the V gene TRBV6-1, with no clear D. V lost 7 bases and J 8 bases, leaving 10 bases between the germline ends. The CDR3 totals 11 residues. Germline V gene lookup returns CDR1 MNHNS and CDR2 SASEGT. The CDR3 nucleotides read TGTGCCAGCACCAAGGTAGGTACGCAGTATTTT. Translated, it gives CASTKVGTQYF.

Points on this clonotype: The junction shows a germline mismatch at one end, possibly a read error. The chain uses TRBV6-5 and TRBJ1-4, with D unresolved. Per the germline V gene, CDR1 is MNHEY and CDR2 is SVGAGI. This CDR3 comprises 15 residues. CDR3 DNA: TGTGCCAGCAGTTACTATGGCGGACGTAATGAAATACTGTTTTTT. Translated, it gives CASSYYGGRNEILFF.

This clonotype has a count of ten or more. The chain has TRBV2 and TRBJ1-4; possibly TRBD1 for D (5 bases). Germline assignment: CDR1 SNHLY and CDR2 FYNNEI. Trimming removed 3 bases from V and 3 bases from J, with 14 bases in between. The CDR3 is 16 residues long. The DNA for the CDR3 is TGTGCCAGCAGTGATCAGGGTCGGGGGGCTAATGAAAAACTGTTTTTT. Translated, it gives CASSDQGRGANEKLFF.

A note on this clonotype: This may be a read error, as it is one base from a much larger clone. This CDR3 reads CGAPVAGANTGELFF. The CDR3 DNA reads TGCGGTGCACCTGTAGCGGGGGCGAACACCGGGGAGCTGTTTTTT. The chain carries TRBV20-1 and TRBJ2-2, with 9 bases identical to TRBD2. The CDR3 totals 15 residues. CDR1 and CDR2 (germline): DFQATT, SNEGSKA (reference sequence).